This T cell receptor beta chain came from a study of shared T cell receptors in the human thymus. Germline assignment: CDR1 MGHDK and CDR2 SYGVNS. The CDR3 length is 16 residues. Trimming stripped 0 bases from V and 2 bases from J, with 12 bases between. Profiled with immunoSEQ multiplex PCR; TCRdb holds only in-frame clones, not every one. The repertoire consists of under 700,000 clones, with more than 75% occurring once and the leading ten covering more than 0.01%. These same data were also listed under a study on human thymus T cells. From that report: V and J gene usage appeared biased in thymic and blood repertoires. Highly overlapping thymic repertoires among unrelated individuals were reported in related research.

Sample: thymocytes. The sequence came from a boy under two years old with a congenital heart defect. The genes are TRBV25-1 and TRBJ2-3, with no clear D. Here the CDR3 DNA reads TGTGCCAGCAGTGAATATCTGGGCCGAGACACAGATACGCAGTATTTT. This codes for CASSEYLGRDTDTQYF.